The clone carrying this TCR beta chain was detected only once. Its antigen is not identified. With a much larger clone just one base away, this may be a read error. The sample comes from a study of CD8 T cells in ankylosing spondylitis. Study findings and constraints: Ankylosing spondylitis blood appeared to be characterized by a TCR beta motif of 8 or 9 highly homologous variants. In the blood and synovial fluid of reactive arthritis, some motif variants had been previously reported. Disease-associated clones were reportedly significantly overrepresented in matched ankylosing spondylitis synovial fluid.

As the method for making TCR beta libraries, quantitative 5'-RACE with molecular barcodes was used. TCRdb reprocessed the 5' RACE reads with MiXCR, giving one entry per CDR3 protein. The table records roughly 86,000 distinct CDR3 sequences, just under 9% of them present only once. The CDR3 contains 13 residues. The trim removed 4 bases at V and 7 bases at J, leaving 6 bases unmatched. The sample consisted of blood, either unsorted or a sorted T cell fraction (not recorded which). The receptor's source is a male donor with ankylosing spondylitis or in good health (not recorded which). The chain is built from TRBV12-3 or TRBV12-4 and TRBJ2-7; 8 bases fit TRBD1. The CDR3 nucleotides are TGTGCCAGCAGTTGGACAGGGAGCTTAGAGCAGTACTTC. Its protein product is CASSWTGSLEQYF.